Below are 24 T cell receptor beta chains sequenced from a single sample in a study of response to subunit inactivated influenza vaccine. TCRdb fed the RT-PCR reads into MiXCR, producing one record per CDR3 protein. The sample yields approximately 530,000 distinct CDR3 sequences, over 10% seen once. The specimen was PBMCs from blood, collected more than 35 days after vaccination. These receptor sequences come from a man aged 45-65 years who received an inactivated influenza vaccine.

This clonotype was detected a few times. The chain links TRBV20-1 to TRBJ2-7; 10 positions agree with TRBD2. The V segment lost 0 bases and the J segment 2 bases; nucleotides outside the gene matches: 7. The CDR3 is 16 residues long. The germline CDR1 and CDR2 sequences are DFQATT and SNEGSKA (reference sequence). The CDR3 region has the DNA TGCAGTGCTAGAGATCTCAGGACTAGCGGTACCTACGAGCAGTACTTC. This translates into CSARDLRTSGTYEQYF.

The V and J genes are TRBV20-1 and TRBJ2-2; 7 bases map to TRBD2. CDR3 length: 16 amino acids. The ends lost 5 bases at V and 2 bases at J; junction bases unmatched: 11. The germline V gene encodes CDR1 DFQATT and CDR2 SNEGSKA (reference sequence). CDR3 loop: CSAASPGTTNTGELFF. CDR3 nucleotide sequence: TGCAGTGCTGCGTCCCCCGGGACTACAAACACCGGGGAGCTGTTTTTT.

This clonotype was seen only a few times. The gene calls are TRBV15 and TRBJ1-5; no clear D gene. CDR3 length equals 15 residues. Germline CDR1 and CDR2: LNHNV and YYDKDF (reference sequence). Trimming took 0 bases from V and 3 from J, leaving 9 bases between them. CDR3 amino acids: CATSRDGVYNQPQHF. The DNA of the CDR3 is TGTGCCACCAGCAGAGACGGGGTCTACAATCAGCCCCAGCATTTT.

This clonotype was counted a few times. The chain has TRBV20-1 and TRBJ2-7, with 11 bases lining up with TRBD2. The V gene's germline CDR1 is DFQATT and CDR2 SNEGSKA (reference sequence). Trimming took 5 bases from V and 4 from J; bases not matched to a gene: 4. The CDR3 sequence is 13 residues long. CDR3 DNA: TGCAGTGCTCCGGGACTAGCGGTTTACGAGCAGTACTTC. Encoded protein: CSAPGLAVYEQYF.

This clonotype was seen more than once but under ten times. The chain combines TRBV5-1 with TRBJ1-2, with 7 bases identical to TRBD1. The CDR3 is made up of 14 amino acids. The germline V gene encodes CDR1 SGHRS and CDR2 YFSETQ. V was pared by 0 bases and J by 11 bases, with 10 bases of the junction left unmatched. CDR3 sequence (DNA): TGCGCCAGCAGCTTGGGATATGGGACAGACCTATACACCTTC. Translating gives CASSLGYGTDLYTF. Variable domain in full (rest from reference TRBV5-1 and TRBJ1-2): KAGVTQTPRYLIKTRGQQVTLSCSPISGHRSVSWYQQTPGQGLQFLFEYFSETQRNKGNFPGRFSGRQFSNSRSEMNVSTLELGDSALYLCASSLGYGTDLYTFGSGTRLTVV.

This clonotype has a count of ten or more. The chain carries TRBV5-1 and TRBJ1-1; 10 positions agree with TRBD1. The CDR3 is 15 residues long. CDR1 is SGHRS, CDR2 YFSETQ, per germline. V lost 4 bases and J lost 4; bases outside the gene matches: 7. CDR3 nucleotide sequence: TGCGCCAGCAGCACCGGACAGGGGGTGCGCACTGAAGCTTTCTTT. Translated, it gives CASSTGQGVRTEAFF.

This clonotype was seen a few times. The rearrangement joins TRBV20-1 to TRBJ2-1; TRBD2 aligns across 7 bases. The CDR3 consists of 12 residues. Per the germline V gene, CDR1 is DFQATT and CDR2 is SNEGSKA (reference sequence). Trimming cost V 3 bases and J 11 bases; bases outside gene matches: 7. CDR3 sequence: CSARPLAGQQFF. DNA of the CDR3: TGCAGTGCTAGGCCCTTAGCGGGCCAGCAGTTCTTC.

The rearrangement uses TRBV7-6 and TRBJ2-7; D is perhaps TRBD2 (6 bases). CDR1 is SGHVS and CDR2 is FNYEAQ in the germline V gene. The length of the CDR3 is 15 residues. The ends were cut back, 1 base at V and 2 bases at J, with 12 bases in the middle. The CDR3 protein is CASSLDWGEPYEQYF. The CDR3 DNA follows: TGTGCCAGCAGCTTAGACTGGGGGGAACCCTACGAGCAGTACTTC. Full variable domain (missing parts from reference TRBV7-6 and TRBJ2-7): GAGVSQSPRYKVTKRGQDVALRCDPISGHVSLYWYRQALGQGPEFLTYFNYEAQQDKSGLPNDRFSAERPEGSISTLTIQRTEQRDSAMYRCASSLDWGEPYEQYFGPGTRLTVT.

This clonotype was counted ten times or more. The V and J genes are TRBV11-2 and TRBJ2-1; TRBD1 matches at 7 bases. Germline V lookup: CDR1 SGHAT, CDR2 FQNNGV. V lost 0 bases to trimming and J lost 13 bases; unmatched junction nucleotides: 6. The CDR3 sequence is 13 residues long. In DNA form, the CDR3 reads TGTGCCAGCAGCTTAGAGTCAGGGGGAGAACAGTTCTTC. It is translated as CASSLESGGEQFF.

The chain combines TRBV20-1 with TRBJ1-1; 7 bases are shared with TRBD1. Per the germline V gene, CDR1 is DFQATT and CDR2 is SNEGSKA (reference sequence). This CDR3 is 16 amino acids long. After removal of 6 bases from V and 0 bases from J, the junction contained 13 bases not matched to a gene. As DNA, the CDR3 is TGCAGTGCCCATGGACAGGTGGGGATCATGAACACTGAAGCTTTCTTT. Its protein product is CSAHGQVGIMNTEAFF.

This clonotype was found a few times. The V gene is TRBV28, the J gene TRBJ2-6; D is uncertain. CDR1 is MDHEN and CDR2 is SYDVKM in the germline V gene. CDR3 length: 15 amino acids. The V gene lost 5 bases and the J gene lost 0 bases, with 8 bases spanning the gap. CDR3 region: CASSGWASGANVLTF. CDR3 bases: TGTGCCAGCAGTGGTTGGGCCTCTGGGGCCAACGTCCTGACTTTC. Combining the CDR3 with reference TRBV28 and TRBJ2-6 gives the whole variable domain DVKVTQSSRYLVKRTGEKVFLECVQDMDHENMFWYRQDPGLGLRLIYFSYDVKMKEKGDIPEGYSVSREKKERFSLILESASTNQTSMYLCASSGWASGANVLTFGAGSRLTVL.

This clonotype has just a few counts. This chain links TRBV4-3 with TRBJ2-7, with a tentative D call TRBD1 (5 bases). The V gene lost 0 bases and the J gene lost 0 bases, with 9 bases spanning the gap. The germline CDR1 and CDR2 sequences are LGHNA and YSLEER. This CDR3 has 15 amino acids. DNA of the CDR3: TGCGCCAGCAGCCAAGAACCAGGGTTCTCCTACGAGCAGTACTTC. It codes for CASSQEPGFSYEQYF.

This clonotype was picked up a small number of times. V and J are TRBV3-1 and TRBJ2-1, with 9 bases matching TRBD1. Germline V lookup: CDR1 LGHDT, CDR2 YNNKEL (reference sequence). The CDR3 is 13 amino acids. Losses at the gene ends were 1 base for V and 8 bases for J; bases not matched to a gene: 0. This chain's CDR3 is CASSQGQGDEQFF. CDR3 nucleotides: TGTGCCAGCAGCCAAGGACAGGGGGATGAGCAGTTCTTC.

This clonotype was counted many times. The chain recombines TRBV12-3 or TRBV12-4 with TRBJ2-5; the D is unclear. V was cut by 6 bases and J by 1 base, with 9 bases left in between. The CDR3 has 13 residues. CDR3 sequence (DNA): TGTGCCAGCAGCTCATCCACCCAAGAGACCCAGTACTTC. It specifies CASSSSTQETQYF.

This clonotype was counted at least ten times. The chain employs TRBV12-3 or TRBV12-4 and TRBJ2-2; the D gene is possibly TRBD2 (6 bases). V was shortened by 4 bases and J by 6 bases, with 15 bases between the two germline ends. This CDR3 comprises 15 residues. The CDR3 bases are TGTGCCAGCAGTTATGCTGGGTGGGAGGCCGGGGAGCTGTTTTTT. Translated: CASSYAGWEAGELFF.

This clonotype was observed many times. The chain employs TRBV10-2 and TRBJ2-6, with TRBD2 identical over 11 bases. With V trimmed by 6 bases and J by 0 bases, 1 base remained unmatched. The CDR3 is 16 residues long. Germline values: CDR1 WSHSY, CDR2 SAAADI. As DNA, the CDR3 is TGCGCCAGCAGGCTAGCGGGGGGCTCTGGGGCCAACGTCCTGACTTTC. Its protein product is CASRLAGGSGANVLTF.

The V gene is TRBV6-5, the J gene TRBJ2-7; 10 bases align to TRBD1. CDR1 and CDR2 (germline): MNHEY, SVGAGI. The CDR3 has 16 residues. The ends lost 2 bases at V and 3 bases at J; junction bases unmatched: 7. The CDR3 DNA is TGTGCCAGCAGTTACGGGACCGGGACAGGGGTCTACGAGCAGTACTTC. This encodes CASSYGTGTGVYEQYF.

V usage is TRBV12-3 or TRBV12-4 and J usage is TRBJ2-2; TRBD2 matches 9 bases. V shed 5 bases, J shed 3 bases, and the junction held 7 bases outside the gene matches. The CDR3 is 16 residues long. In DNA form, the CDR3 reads TGTGCCAGCAGTCCTCTAGCGGGAAGCGACACCGGGGAGCTGTTTTTT. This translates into CASSPLAGSDTGELFF.

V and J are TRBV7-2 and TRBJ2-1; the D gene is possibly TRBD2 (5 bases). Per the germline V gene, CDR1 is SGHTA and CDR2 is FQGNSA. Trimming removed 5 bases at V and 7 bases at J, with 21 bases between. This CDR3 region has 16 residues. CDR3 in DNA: TGTGCCAGCAGCGCCCTTTGGGCGGGCAAAAAAAATGAGCAGTTCTTC. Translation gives CASSALWAGKKNEQFF.

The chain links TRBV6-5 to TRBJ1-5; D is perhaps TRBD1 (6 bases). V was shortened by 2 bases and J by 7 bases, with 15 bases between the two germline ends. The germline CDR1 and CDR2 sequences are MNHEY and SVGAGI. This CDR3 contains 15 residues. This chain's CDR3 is CASSYGAAGEQPQHF. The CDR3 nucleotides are TGTGCCAGCAGTTACGGGGCGGCAGGGGAACAGCCCCAGCATTTT.

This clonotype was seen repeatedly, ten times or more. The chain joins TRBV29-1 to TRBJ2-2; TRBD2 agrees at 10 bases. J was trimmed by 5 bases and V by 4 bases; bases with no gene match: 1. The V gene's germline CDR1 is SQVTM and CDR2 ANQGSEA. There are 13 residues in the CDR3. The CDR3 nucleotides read TGCAGCGTTGGGACTAGCGGTACCGGGGAGCTGTTTTTT. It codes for CSVGTSGTGELFF.

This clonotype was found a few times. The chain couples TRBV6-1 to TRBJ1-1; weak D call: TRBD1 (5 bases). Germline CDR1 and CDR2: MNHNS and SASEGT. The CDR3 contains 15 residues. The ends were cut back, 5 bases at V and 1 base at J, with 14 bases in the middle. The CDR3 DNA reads TGTGCCAGCAGTCCTGGGGGTCCCCCGAACACTGAAGCTTTCTTT. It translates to CASSPGGPPNTEAFF.

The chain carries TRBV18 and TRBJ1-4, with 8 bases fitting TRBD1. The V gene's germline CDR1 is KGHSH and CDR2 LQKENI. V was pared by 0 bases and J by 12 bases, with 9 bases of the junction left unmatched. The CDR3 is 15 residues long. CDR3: CASSPPRLTGVQLFF. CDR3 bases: TGTGCCAGCTCACCACCACGGTTGACAGGGGTTCAACTGTTTTTT.

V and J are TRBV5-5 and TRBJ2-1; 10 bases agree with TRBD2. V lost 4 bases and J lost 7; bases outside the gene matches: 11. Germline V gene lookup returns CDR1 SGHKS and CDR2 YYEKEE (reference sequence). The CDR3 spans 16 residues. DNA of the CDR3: TGTGCCAGCAGCCCTCCCCTAGCGGGAGTAGTGAATGAGCAGTTCTTC. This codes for CASSPPLAGVVNEQFF.